These 5 T cell receptor beta chains originate from one sample sequenced in a study of T cell responses to AZD1222 COVID-19 vaccine. The table came from immunoSEQ multiplex PCR; TCRdb's copy has only in-frame clones and leaves some out. Altogether around 100,000 clones are present, more than 70% being singletons, with the ten largest covering over 4%. The sequencing here drew on peripheral blood, taken on day 0 of MenACWY control vaccination. The receptor source for this set is an adult in good health.

This rearrangement joins TRBV5-1 to TRBJ2-6; D not certain. Germline V gene lookup returns CDR1 SGHRS and CDR2 YFSETQ. V gave up 4 bases and J gave up 2 bases, with 10 bases separating them. The CDR3 is made up of 15 amino acids. The CDR3 DNA reads TGCGCCAGCAGCCAAAACTCCGCTGGGGCCAACGTCCTGACTTTC. Encoded protein: CASSQNSAGANVLTF.

The rearrangement uses TRBV19 and TRBJ1-1, with 7 bases aligning to TRBD1. The ends lost 7 bases at V and 4 bases at J; junction bases unmatched: 6. Germline assignment: CDR1 LNHDA and CDR2 SQIVND (reference sequence). The CDR3 has 13 amino acids. In DNA form, the CDR3 reads TGTGCCAGTACCCTAGGACAGGTCACTGAAGCTTTCTTT. Encoded protein: CASTLGQVTEAFF.

The V call is TRBV28, the J call TRBJ1-2; perhaps TRBD1 as D (5 bases). Germline V CDR1 and CDR2: MDHEN, SYDVKM. V dropped 6 bases and J dropped 7 bases, with 15 bases sitting between them. CDR3 length equals 13 residues. The CDR3: CASSLEGLVGYTF. The DNA of the CDR3 is TGTGCCAGCAGCCTCGAGGGGCTGGTTGGCTACACCTTC.

V usage is TRBV28 and J usage is TRBJ1-6; 8 bases are shared with TRBD1. Germline V gives CDR1 MDHEN, CDR2 SYDVKM. With 4 bases clipped from V and 8 bases from J, the junction kept 10 bases outside the gene matches. The CDR3 has 16 amino acids. The CDR3: CASSSQGALPYSPLHF. The CDR3 DNA follows: TGTGCCAGCAGTTCGCAGGGGGCACTACCTTATTCACCCCTCCACTTT. Variable domain in full (rest from reference TRBV28 and TRBJ1-6): DVKVTQSSRYLVKRTGEKVFLECVQDMDHENMFWYRQDPGLGLRLIYFSYDVKMKEKGDIPEGYSVSREKKERFSLILESASTNQTSMYLCASSSQGALPYSPLHFGNGTRLTVT.

Many counts were recorded for this clone. The V and J genes are TRBV4-2 and TRBJ1-6, with D perhaps matching TRBD1 (6 bases). Germline loops: CDR1 LGHNA, CDR2 YNFKEQ. Deletions cut 0 bases from V and 3 bases from J, with 15 bases between. The CDR3 length is 18 residues. The CDR3 DNA reads as TGTGCCAGCAGCCAAGAACCCCCGGGAGGGGGCTATAATTCACCCCTCCACTTT. Translating gives CASSQEPPGGGYNSPLHF.